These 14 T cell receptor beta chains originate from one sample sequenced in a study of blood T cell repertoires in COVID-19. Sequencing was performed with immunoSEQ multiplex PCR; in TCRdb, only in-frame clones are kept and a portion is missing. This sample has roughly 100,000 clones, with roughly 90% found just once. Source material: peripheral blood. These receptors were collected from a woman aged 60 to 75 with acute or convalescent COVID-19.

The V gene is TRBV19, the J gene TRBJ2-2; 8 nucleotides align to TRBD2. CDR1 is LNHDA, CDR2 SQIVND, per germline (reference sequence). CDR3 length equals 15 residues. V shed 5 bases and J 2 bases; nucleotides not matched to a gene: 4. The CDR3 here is CASSGLAGNTGELFF. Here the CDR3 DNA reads TGTGCCAGTAGTGGATTAGCGGGAAACACCGGGGAGCTGTTTTTT. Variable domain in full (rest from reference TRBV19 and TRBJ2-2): DGGITQSPKYLFRKEGQNVTLSCEQNLNHDAMYWYRQDPGQGLRLIYYSQIVNDFQKGDIAEGYSVSREKKESFPLTVTSAQKNPTAFYLCASSGLAGNTGELFFGEGSRLTVL.

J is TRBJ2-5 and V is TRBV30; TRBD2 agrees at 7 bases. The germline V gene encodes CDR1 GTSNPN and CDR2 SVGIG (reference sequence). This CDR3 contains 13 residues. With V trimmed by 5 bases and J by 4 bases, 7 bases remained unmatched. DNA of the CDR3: TGTGCCTGGGGCTATGGGGGGGGAGAGACCCAGTACTTC. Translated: CAWGYGGGETQYF.

Here the CDR3 DNA reads TGTGCCAGCAGTCCCCCGTCGAGGGCTGAAGCTTTCTTT. This encodes CASSPPSRAEAFF. The genes are TRBV28 and TRBJ1-1; D not resolved. This CDR3 has 13 residues. V lost 5 bases and J lost 6, with 13 bases in between. Germline V gene sequence: CDR1 MDHEN, CDR2 SYDVKM.

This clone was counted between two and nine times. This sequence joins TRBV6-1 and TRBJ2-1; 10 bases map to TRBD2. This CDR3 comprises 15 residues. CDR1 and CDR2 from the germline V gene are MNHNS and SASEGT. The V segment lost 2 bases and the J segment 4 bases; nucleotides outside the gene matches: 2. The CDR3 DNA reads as TGTGCCAGCAGTGAAACTAGCGGGATTTACAATGAGCAGTTCTTC. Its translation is CASSETSGIYNEQFF.

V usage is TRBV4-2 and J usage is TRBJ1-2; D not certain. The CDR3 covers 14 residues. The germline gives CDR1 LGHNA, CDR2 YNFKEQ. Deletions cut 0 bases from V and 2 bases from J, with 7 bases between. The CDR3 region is CASSQDRNNYGYTF. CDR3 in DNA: TGTGCCAGCAGCCAAGACAGGAACAACTATGGCTACACCTTC.

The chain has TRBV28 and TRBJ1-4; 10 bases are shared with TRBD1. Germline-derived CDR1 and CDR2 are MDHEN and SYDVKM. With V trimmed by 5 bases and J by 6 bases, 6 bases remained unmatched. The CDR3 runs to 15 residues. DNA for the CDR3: TGTGCCAGCAGTCGTAGGGGACAGGGGTATGAAAAACTGTTTTTT. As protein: CASSRRGQGYEKLFF. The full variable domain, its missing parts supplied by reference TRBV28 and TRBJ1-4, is DVKVTQSSRYLVKRTGEKVFLECVQDMDHENMFWYRQDPGLGLRLIYFSYDVKMKEKGDIPEGYSVSREKKERFSLILESASTNQTSMYLCASSRRGQGYEKLFFGSGTQLSVL.

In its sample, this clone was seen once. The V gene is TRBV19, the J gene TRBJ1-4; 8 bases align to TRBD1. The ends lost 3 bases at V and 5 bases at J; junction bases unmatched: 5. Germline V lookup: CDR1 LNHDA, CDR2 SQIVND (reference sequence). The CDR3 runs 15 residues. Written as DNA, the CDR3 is TGTGCCAGTAGTATCCAGGGGACAGGCAATGAAAAACTGTTTTTT. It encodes CASSIQGTGNEKLFF.

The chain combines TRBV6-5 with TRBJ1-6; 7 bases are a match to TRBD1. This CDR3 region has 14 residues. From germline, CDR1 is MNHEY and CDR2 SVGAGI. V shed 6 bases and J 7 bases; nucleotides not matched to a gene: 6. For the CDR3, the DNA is TGTGCCAGCAGGTCGACAGGGAAAAATTCACCCCTCCACTTT. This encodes CASRSTGKNSPLHF.

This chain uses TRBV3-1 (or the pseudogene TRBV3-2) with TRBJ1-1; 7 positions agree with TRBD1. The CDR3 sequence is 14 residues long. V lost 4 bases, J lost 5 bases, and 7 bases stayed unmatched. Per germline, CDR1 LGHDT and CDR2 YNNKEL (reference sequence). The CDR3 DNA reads TGTGCCAGCAGCCTGGAGACAGGGAAAACTGAAGCTTTCTTT. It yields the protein CASSLETGKTEAFF.

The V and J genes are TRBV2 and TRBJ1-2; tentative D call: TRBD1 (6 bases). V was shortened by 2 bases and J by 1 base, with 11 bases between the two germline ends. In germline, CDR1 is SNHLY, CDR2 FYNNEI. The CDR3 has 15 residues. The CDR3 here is CASSEIRGSNYGYTF. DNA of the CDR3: TGTGCCAGCAGTGAAATCAGGGGAAGTAACTATGGCTACACCTTC.

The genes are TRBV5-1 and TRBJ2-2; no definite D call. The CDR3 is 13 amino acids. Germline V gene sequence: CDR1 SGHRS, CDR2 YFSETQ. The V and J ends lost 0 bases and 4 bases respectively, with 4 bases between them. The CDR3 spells CASSLDFTGELFF. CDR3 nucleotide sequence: TGCGCCAGCAGCTTGGACTTCACCGGGGAGCTGTTTTTT.

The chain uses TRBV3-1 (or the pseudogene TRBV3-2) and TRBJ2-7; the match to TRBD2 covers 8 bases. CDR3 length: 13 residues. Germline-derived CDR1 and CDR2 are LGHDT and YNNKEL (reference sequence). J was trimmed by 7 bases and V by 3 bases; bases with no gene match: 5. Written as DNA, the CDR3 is TGTGCCAGCAGCCATCGGGGGGGGAGGGAGCAGTACGTC. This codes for CASSHRGGREQYV.

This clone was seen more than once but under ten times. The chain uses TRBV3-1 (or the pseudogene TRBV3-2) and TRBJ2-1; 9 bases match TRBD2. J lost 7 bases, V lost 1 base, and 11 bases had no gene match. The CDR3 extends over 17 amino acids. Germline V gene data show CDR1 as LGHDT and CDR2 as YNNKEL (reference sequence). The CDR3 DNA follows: TGTGCCAGCAGCCAAGTGAGTTGGCTAGCGGGAATAAATGAGCAGTTCTTC. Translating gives CASSQVSWLAGINEQFF.

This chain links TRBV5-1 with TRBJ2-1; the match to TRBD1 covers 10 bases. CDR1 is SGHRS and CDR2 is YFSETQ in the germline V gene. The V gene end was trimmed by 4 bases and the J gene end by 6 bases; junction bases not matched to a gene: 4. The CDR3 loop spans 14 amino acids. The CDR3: CASSLTGGSNEQFF. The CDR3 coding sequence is TGCGCCAGCAGCCTGACAGGGGGCTCCAATGAGCAGTTCTTC.